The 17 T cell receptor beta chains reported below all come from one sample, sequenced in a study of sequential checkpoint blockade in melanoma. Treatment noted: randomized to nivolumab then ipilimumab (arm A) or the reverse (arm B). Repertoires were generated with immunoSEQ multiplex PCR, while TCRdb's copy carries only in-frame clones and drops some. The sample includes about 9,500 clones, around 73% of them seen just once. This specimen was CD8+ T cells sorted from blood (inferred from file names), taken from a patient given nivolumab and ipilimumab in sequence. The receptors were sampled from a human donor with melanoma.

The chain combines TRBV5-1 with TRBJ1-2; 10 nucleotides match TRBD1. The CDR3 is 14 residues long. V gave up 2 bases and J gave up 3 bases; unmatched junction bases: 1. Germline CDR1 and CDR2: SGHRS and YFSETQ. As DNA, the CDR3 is TGCGCCAGCAGCTTTGGACAGGGGGACTATGGCTACACCTTC. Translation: CASSFGQGDYGYTF.

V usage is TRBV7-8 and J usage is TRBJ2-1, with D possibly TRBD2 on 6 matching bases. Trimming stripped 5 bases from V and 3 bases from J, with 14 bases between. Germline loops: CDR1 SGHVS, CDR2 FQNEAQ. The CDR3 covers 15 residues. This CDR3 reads CASSPGLLLYNEQFF. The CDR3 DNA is TGTGCCAGCAGCCCGGGACTCCTACTCTACAATGAGCAGTTCTTC.

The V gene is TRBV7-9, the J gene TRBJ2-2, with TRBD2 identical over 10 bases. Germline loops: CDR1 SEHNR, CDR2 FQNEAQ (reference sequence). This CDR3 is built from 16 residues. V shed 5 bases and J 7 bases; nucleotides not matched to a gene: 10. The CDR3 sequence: CASSGLAGVRDGELFF. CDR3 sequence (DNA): TGTGCCAGCAGCGGGCTAGCGGGAGTAAGGGACGGGGAGCTGTTTTTT. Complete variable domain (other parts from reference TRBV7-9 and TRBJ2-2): DTGVSQNPRHKITKRGQNVTFRCDPISEHNRLYWYRQTLGQGPEFLTYFQNEAQLEKSRLLSDRFSAERPKGSFSTLEIQRTEQGDSAMYLCASSGLAGVRDGELFFGEGSRLTVL.

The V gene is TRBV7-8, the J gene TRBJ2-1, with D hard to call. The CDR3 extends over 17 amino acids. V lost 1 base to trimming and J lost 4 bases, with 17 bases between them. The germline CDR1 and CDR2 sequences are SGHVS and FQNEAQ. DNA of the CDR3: TGTGCCAGCAGCTTAGTACGGCGCGGAGAGCTATACAATGAGCAGTTCTTC. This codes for CASSLVRRGELYNEQFF.

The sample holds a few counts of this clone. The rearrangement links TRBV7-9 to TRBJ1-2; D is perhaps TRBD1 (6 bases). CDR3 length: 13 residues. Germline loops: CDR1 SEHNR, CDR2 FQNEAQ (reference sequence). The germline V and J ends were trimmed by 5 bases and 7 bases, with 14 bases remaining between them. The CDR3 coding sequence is TGTGCCAGCAGCCCATCCCAGGGGCTTGGCTACACCTTC. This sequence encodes CASSPSQGLGYTF.

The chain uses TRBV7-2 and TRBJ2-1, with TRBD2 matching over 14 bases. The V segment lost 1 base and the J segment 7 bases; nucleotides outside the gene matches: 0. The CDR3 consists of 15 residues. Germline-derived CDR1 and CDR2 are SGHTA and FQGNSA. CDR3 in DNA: TGTGCCAGCAGCTTAGGGACTAGCGGGAGGAATGAGCAGTTCTTC. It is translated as CASSLGTSGRNEQFF.

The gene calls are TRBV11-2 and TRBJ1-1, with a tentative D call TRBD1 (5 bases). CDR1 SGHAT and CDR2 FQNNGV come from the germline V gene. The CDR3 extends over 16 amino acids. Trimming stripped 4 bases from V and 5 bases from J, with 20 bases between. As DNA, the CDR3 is TGTGCCAGCAGCTCGCCCCCCAGGGAGGGAAGAACTGAAGCTTTCTTT. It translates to CASSSPPREGRTEAFF.

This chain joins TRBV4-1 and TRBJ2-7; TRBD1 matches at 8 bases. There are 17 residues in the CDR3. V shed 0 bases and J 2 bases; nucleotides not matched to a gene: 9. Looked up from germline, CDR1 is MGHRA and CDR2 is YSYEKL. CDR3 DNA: TGCGCCAGCAGCCAAGATCAGGGGGACAGGCCAACCTACGAGCAGTACTTC. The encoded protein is CASSQDQGDRPTYEQYF.

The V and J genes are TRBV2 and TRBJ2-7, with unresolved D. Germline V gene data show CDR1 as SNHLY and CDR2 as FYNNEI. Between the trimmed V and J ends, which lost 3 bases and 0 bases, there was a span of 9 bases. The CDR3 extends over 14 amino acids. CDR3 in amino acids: CASSEAVSSYEQYF. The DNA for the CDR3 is TGTGCCAGCAGTGAGGCAGTAAGCTCCTACGAGCAGTACTTC.

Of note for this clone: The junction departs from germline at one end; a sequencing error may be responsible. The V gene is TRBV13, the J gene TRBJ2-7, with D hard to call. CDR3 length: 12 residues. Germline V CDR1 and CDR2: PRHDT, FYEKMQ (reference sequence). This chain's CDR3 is CASSFGSYERYF. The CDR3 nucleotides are TGTGCCAGCAGCTTCGGCAGCTACGAGCGGTACTTC.

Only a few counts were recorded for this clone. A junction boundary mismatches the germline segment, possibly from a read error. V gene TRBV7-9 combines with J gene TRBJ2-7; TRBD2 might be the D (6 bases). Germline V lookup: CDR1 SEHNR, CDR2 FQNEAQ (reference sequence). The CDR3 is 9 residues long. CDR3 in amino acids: CASGGYLGF. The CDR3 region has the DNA TGTGCCAGTGGGGGGTACCTAGGATTC.

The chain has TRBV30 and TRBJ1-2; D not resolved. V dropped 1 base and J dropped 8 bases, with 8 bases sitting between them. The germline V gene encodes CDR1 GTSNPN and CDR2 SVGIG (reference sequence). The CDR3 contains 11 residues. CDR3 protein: CAWSEGGGYTF. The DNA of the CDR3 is TGTGCCTGGAGTGAGGGAGGCGGCTACACCTTC.

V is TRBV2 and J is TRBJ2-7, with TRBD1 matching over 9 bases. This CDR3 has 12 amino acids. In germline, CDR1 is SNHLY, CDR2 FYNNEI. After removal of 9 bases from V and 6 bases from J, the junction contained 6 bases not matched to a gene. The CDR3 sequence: CASRTGALEQYF. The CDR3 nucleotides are TGTGCCAGTCGGACAGGGGCTCTCGAGCAGTACTTC.

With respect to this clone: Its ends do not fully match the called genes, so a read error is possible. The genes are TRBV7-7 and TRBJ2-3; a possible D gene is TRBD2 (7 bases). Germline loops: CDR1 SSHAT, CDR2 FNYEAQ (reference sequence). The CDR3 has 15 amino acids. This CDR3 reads CASSGVQGSTDTQYF. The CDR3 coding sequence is TGTGCTAGCAGCGGGGTCCAGGGGAGCACAGATACGCAGTATTTT.

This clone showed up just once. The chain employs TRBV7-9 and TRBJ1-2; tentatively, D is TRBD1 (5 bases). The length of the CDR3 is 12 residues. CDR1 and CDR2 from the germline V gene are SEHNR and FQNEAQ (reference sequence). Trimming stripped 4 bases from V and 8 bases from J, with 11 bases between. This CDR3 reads CASSSGQGGYTF. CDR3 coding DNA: TGTGCCAGCAGCTCCGGACAAGGGGGCTACACCTTC.

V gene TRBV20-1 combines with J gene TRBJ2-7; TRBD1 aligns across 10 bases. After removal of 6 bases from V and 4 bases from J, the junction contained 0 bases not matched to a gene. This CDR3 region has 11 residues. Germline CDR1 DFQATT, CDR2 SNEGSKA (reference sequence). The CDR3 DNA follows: TGCAGTGCGGACAGGGGGTACGAGCAGTACTTC. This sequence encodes CSADRGYEQYF.

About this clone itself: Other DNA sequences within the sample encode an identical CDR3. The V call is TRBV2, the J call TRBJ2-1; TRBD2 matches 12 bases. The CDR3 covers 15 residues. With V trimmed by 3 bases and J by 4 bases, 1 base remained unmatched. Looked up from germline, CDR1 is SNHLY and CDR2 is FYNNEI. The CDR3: CASSEGTSGYNEQFF. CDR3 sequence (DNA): TGTGCCAGCAGTGAGGGGACTAGCGGGTACAATGAGCAGTTCTTC. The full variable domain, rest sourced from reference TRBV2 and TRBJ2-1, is EPEVTQTPSHQVTQMGQEVILRCVPISNHLYFYWYRQILGQKVEFLVSFYNNEISEKSEIFDDQFSVERPDGSNFTLKIRSTKLEDSAMYFCASSEGTSGYNEQFFGPGTRLTVL.